This TCR beta chain is drawn from a study of Tregs in tolerant kidney transplant recipients (dated by TCRdb to about 2019). About the full investigation: Before combined kidney and bone marrow transplantation, this study identified donor-specific regulatory T cells using TCRbeta sequencing and then followed those same cells after transplant.

The transplants used related donors along with nonmyeloablative bone marrow transplantation, and in the human trials mixed chimerism was transient. Unstimulated Tregs (CD4+CD25+CD127-), CD4+ non-Tregs (CD4+CD25-), CD4 and CD8 cells were FACS-sorted from thawed PBMCs. Several combined kidney and bone marrow transplant recipients from the ITN036ST trial were included as patients, and samples were available only from these trial subjects. Healthy control blood was processed by Ficoll density gradient to PBMCs and cryopreserved; patient PBMCs were collected before and after transplant. At the junction V is shortened by 5 bases and J by 7 bases, with 21 bases in between. Including the terminal cysteine and phenylalanine, the CDR3 comprises 15 residues. The CDR3 was read in part: 36 bases, with the frame set at base 1. Taken from the germline V gene, the CDR1 and CDR2 loops are SGHRS and YFSETQ. A word on this clone: Its antigen is unknown. The CDR3 end falls 3 residues outside the read, so it is completed with the germline J gene.

Broader findings and caveats from the paper: Because the PCR primers were changed over time for some patients, nucleotide-level comparison could not be performed across the samples from those patients. Expanding Tregs with activated donor B cells appeared to identify the most biologically relevant and donor-specific TCRbeta repertoire. The study was constrained by small patient numbers, and validation of the findings is required in larger populations and under other immunosuppression protocols. Although technical replication error seemed to be minimal, the question of biological reproducibility was not addressed directly. Donor-specific Treg expansion was found to exceed global Treg expansion in tolerant patients, suggesting antigen-driven rather than nonspecific expansion.

Genomic DNA was extracted from sorted cells with the QIAGEN DNeasy Blood and Tissue Kit for TCRbeta CDR3 sequencing. High-throughput TCRbeta CDR3 sequencing, which included PCR amplification with bias correction and internal controls, was done commercially through immunoSEQ. Processing in the source paper ran as follows. Unique productive TCRbeta sequences were defined by CDR3 nucleotide sequence where primers matched, otherwise by CDR3 amino acid sequence with Vbeta and Jbeta genes. As a correction for sorting error, sequences shared between sorted populations at a frequency ratio of 2:1 or less were discarded, and the remaining shared sequences were assigned to the higher population. Donor-reactive sequences were defined as at least 5-fold expanded in CFSE-low cells versus unstimulated cells, with frequency of at least 0.01% in CFSE-low cells. Jensen-Shannon divergence, calculated on the top 100 TCRbeta sequences ranked by frequency, was used to quantify repertoire divergence. When a sample had multiple sequencing runs, each run was corrected for sorting error separately and the runs were then pooled. This immuneACCESS table, as held by TCRdb, lists in-frame sequences with V and J called but not all clones. Of the missing ones, under half trace to an unresolved V gene in checked studies; the others have no known cause. D and trimming come from the DNA, and the V and J calls and clone size come from that table. This sample's records show 9,900 or so clones. The ten largest clones capture roughly 25% of the sample.

The V and J genes are TRBV5-1 and TRBJ2-5; TRBD2 could be the D gene, as 7 bases match. The source is a human patient who received a combined kidney and bone marrow transplant. Some T cells present after a transplant may be cells of the graft donor. Material: CD8+ T cells from blood (PBMCs), obtained 24 months after the transplant. The CDR3 DNA, read in part, is TGCGCCAGCAGTCGCGAGAAAAACAGGGAGGGGACC. It translates to CASSREKNREGT. The entire CDR3 reads CASSREKNREGTQYF.